This T cell receptor beta chain was sequenced during a study of tumor-infiltrating lymphocytes in oesophageal squamous cell carcinoma. TCRdb re-called the PCR reads with MiXCR, one entry per CDR3 protein. The sample contains 15,000 or so distinct CDR3 sequences, 50% to 55% of which appear only once. This clonotype was recorded many times. Losses at the gene ends were 5 bases for V and 1 base for J; bases not matched to a gene: 2. The CDR3 sequence is 15 residues long. The germline V gene encodes CDR1 SGHVS and CDR2 FNYEAQ. The sample taken for sequencing was esophageal tumor tissue. This sequence originates from a female donor with esophageal squamous cell carcinoma. The V and J genes are TRBV7-6 and TRBJ2-1; 10 bases agree with TRBD2. CDR3 sequence: CASSRSGRSYNEQFF. In nucleotides, the CDR3 is TGTGCCAGCAGCCGTAGCGGGAGGTCCTACAATGAGCAGTTCTTC. Based on the CDR3 plus reference TRBV7-6 and TRBJ2-1, the full variable domain is GAGVSQSPRYKVTKRGQDVALRCDPISGHVSLYWYRQALGQGPEFLTYFNYEAQQDKSGLPNDRFSAERPEGSISTLTIQRTEQRDSAMYRCASSRSGRSYNEQFFGPGTRLTVL.